The clone carrying this T cell receptor beta chain has just a few counts. The antigen remains undetermined. The CDR3 consists of 14 residues. The germline V and J ends were trimmed by 7 bases and 4 bases, with 16 bases remaining between them. Germline V gives CDR1 KGHSY, CDR2 FQNENV. The data were taken from a study of early stage breast cancer tumors. Each sample had two DNA replicates, roughly 0.48 ug blood or roughly 1.6 ug tissue. The table came from immunoSEQ multiplex PCR; TCRdb's copy has only in-frame clones and leaves some out. This sample has tens of thousands of clones, with 80% to 90% found just once. The study's findings and limits: Commonly generated sequences made up most enriched TCRB sequences shared between patients. Tumors had approximately 2.5-fold higher T cell density and higher clonality than adjacent normal breast tissue. In most of the 16 patients, blood comparison separated tumor from normal breast.

The TCR was taken from a person aged 45-60 years with breast cancer. V gene TRBV16 combines with J gene TRBJ1-2; D possibly corresponds to TRBD1 (5 bases). The sequenced sample was blood. CDR3 sequence reads: CASTPSPRAYGYTF. In DNA, the CDR3 is TGTGCCAGCACCCCATCCCCCAGGGCCTATGGCTACACCTTC.